Each of the 17 T cell receptor beta chains below was sequenced from the same sample in a study of blood T cell repertoires in COVID-19. The data were produced by immunoSEQ multiplex PCR, yet TCRdb's version contains in-frame clones alone and is incomplete. The repertoire has about 40,000 clones, 87% of them found once; the top ten carry roughly a tenth. The sample comprised peripheral blood. Receptors were obtained from a woman older than 75 with active COVID-19.

The rearrangement uses TRBV7-2 and TRBJ2-5; a weak D match, TRBD1 (6 bases). V lost 2 bases, J lost 5 bases, and 18 bases lay in between. Per germline, CDR1 SGHTA and CDR2 FQGNSA. This CDR3 is built from 16 residues. This CDR3 is CASSLFPPGVGETQYF. The CDR3, as DNA: TGTGCCAGCAGCTTATTCCCCCCAGGGGTGGGGGAGACCCAGTACTTC.

The chain uses TRBV27 and TRBJ2-6, with 9 bases that match TRBD2. This CDR3 has 18 amino acids. Germline V gives CDR1 MNHEY, CDR2 SMNVEV (reference sequence). Germline trimming cut 6 bases from V and 0 bases from J; bases unmatched to any gene: 9. DNA for the CDR3: TGTGCCAGCAGGCTTAGCGGGAGCCGATACTCTGGGGCCAACGTCCTGACTTTC. Protein: CASRLSGSRYSGANVLTF.

This chain connects TRBV28 to TRBJ1-1; D perhaps matches TRBD1 (6 bases). Germline V gene sequence: CDR1 MDHEN, CDR2 SYDVKM. This CDR3 region has 16 residues. V was shortened by 1 base and J by 6 bases, with 18 bases between the two germline ends. In nucleotides, the CDR3 is TGTGCCAGCAGTTTATTCCCCAGGGGTGGGGTGTCTGAAGCTTTCTTT. Translated: CASSLFPRGGVSEAFF. Full variable domain (rest looked up from reference TRBV28 and TRBJ1-1): DVKVTQSSRYLVKRTGEKVFLECVQDMDHENMFWYRQDPGLGLRLIYFSYDVKMKEKGDIPEGYSVSREKKERFSLILESASTNQTSMYLCASSLFPRGGVSEAFFGQGTRLTVV.

This clone occurred a few times. The chain has TRBV9 and TRBJ2-1; TRBD2 matches 10 bases. The CDR3 totals 16 residues. CDR1 is SGDLS and CDR2 is YYNGEE in the germline V gene. With 2 bases clipped from V and 8 bases from J, the junction kept 10 bases outside the gene matches. In nucleotides, the CDR3 is TGTGCCAGCAGCGTTGGTAGCGGGGGGCACCCCGATGAGCAGTTCTTC. Amino acids: CASSVGSGGHPDEQFF.

The genes are TRBV9 and TRBJ1-5; possible D gene TRBD1, 5 bases. Trimming cost V 4 bases and J 0 bases, with 11 bases left between them. Per germline, CDR1 SGDLS and CDR2 YYNGEE. The CDR3 totals 15 residues. The CDR3 region is CASSLGGVSNQPQHF. CDR3 nucleotides: TGTGCCAGCAGCCTCGGGGGTGTTAGCAATCAGCCCCAGCATTTT.

The rearrangement joins TRBV3-1 (or the pseudogene TRBV3-2) to TRBJ2-1, with 16 nucleotides matching TRBD2. The germline V gene encodes CDR1 LGHDT and CDR2 YNNKEL (reference sequence). J gave up 11 bases and V 3 bases, and 4 bases lay outside the gene matches. This CDR3 region has 15 residues. The CDR3 here is CASSQGTSGGAQQFF. CDR3 coding DNA: TGTGCCAGCAGCCAGGGGACTAGCGGGGGGGCTCAGCAGTTCTTC.

V and J are TRBV2 and TRBJ1-5; possible D gene TRBD1, 5 bases. This CDR3 region has 14 residues. Germline CDR1 is SNHLY and CDR2 is FYNNEI. Deletions cut 4 bases from V and 0 bases from J, with 7 bases between. Here the CDR3 reads CASSAGNSNQPQHF. CDR3 DNA: TGTGCCAGCAGTGCAGGGAATAGCAATCAGCCCCAGCATTTT.

The genes are TRBV7-8 and TRBJ2-3; D perhaps matches TRBD1 (6 bases). CDR1 and CDR2 from the germline V gene are SGHVS and FQNEAQ. This CDR3 contains 12 residues. V dropped 8 bases and J dropped 5 bases, with 11 bases sitting between them. CDR3 in amino acids: CASGQGLDTQYF. Written as DNA, the CDR3 is TGTGCCAGCGGGCAGGGGCTAGATACGCAGTATTTT.

The chain recombines TRBV23-1 with TRBJ2-2, with D hard to call. TRBV23-1 is sorted into the ORF group, with uncertain function. The CDR3 runs 12 residues. V was clipped by 8 bases and J by 6 bases, with 10 bases between them. CDR3 protein: CASPPPPGELFF. CDR3 in DNA: TGCGCCAGCCCTCCCCCCCCCGGGGAGCTGTTTTTT.

The rearrangement links TRBV5-1 to TRBJ2-4, with D possibly matching TRBD2 (5 bases). This CDR3 has 16 amino acids. V lost 6 bases and J lost 2, with 18 bases in between. CDR1 and CDR2 (germline): SGHRS, YFSETQ. In DNA form, the CDR3 reads TGCGCCAGCAAAGCTCTTCCTACTAGTTCCAAAAACATTCAGTACTTC. This sequence encodes CASKALPTSSKNIQYF.

The V and J genes are TRBV29-1 and TRBJ2-2; 12 positions agree with TRBD2. Germline lookup yields CDR1 SQVTM and CDR2 ANQGSEA. V shed 5 bases and J 4 bases; nucleotides not matched to a gene: 2. There are 14 residues in the CDR3. The CDR3 spells CSVRTSGATGELFF. Written as DNA, the CDR3 is TGCAGCGTTCGGACTAGCGGGGCCACCGGGGAGCTGTTTTTT.

The CDR3 here is CASSWDRNNSPLHF. CDR3 bases: TGTGCCAGCAGTTGGGACAGAAATAATTCACCCCTCCACTTT. The gene calls are TRBV6-5 and TRBJ1-6, with 7 bases lining up with TRBD1. This CDR3 comprises 14 residues. CDR1 MNHEY and CDR2 SVGAGI come from the germline V gene. V was clipped by 4 bases and J by 5 bases; unmatched bases: 2.

The table lists this clone with a few counts. This chain links TRBV28 with TRBJ1-5; D not resolved. CDR1 and CDR2 (germline): MDHEN, SYDVKM. V shed 4 bases and J shed 4 bases, with 11 bases lying between them. The CDR3 totals 14 residues. The CDR3 DNA sequence: TGTGCCAGCAGTTCCGAACTCACGAATCAGCCCCAGCATTTT. Its protein is CASSSELTNQPQHF.

The chain combines TRBV7-3 with TRBJ2-1; 11 bases are shared with TRBD2. Germline values: CDR1 SGHTA, CDR2 FQGTGA. After removal of 2 bases from V and 3 bases from J, the junction contained 0 bases not matched to a gene. This CDR3 region has 15 residues. This CDR3 is CASSLLAGGYNEQFF. In DNA, the CDR3 is TGTGCCAGCAGCTTACTAGCGGGGGGCTACAATGAGCAGTTCTTC.

Here the CDR3 reads CASSQEWPDTQYF. CDR3 bases: TGTGCCAGCAGCCAAGAGTGGCCAGATACGCAGTATTTT. The gene calls are TRBV3-1 (or the pseudogene TRBV3-2) and TRBJ2-3; no clear D gene. V was clipped by 0 bases and J by 4 bases, with 5 bases between them. This CDR3 is 13 amino acids long. Germline assignment: CDR1 LGHDT and CDR2 YNNKEL (reference sequence).

On this clone itself: Other DNA sequences in the sample encode the same CDR3. The V gene is TRBV5-4, the J gene TRBJ2-5, with D maybe TRBD1 (6 bases). V was cut by 6 bases and J by 3 bases, with 12 bases left in between. The CDR3 length is 13 residues. Germline CDR1 SGHNT, CDR2 YYREEE (reference sequence). CDR3 region: CASMTRTEETQYF. CDR3 bases: TGTGCCAGCATGACGCGGACAGAAGAGACCCAGTACTTC.

The chain is built from TRBV19 and TRBJ2-7; D ambiguous. V gave up 3 bases and J gave up 0 bases, with 6 bases separating them. This CDR3 has 13 amino acids. Germline V CDR1 and CDR2: LNHDA, SQIVND (reference sequence). CDR3 loop: CASSMAGSYEQYF. As DNA, the CDR3 is TGTGCCAGTAGTATGGCTGGCTCCTACGAGCAGTACTTC.